Shown below are 4 T cell receptor beta chains from a single sample sequenced in a study of blood T cell repertoires in COVID-19. Data came from immunoSEQ multiplex PCR; TCRdb stores just in-frame clones and leaves some out. The profile covers approximately 12,000 clones, with approximately 88% appearing a single time and about a tenth taken by the ten largest. Sequencing input: peripheral blood. These receptors were collected from a human donor in a cohort sampled during active COVID-19.

The chain combines TRBV27 with TRBJ1-4, with TRBD1 identical over 7 bases. V was pared by 5 bases and J by 5 bases, with 8 bases of the junction left unmatched. Germline values: CDR1 MNHEY, CDR2 SMNVEV (reference sequence). The CDR3 extends over 15 amino acids. CDR3 in amino acids: CASSATWTGNEKLFF. CDR3 DNA sequence: TGTGCCAGCAGTGCTACTTGGACAGGAAATGAAAAACTGTTTTTT. The variable domain in full, completed from reference TRBV27 and TRBJ1-4, reads EAQVTQNPRYLITVTGKKLTVTCSQNMNHEYMSWYRQDPGLGLRQIYYSMNVEVTDKGDVPEGYKVSRKEKRNFPLILESPSPNQTSLYFCASSATWTGNEKLFFGSGTQLSVL.

The chain uses TRBV30 and TRBJ1-3; tentative D call: TRBD1 (5 bases). V gave up 4 bases and J gave up 3 bases, with 7 bases separating them. The CDR3 has 12 residues. Germline V gene sequence: CDR1 GTSNPN, CDR2 SVGIG (reference sequence). The CDR3 here is CAWKGVGNTIYF. CDR3 DNA sequence: TGTGCCTGGAAAGGGGTTGGAAACACCATATATTTT.

The chain has TRBV6-5 and TRBJ1-4; possibly TRBD1 for D (6 bases). Looked up from germline, CDR1 is MNHEY and CDR2 is SVGAGI. The CDR3 is made up of 13 amino acids. Trimming took 7 bases from V and 8 from J, leaving 14 bases between them. The CDR3 DNA reads TGTGCCAGCATATCAGGGGCCGCCGAAAAACTGTTTTTT. This translates into CASISGAAEKLFF.

This rearrangement joins TRBV2 to TRBJ2-2; 9 positions agree with TRBD2. The CDR3 has 15 amino acids. With 8 bases clipped from V and 8 bases from J, the junction kept 12 bases outside the gene matches. Per the germline V gene, CDR1 is SNHLY and CDR2 is FYNNEI. Written as DNA, the CDR3 is TGTGCCAGCCATAATAGCGGGGGCCGAACGGGGGAGCTGTTTTTT. Protein: CASHNSGGRTGELFF.